The sequence of this T cell receptor (beta chain) was determined in a study of technical replicates of blood from a few donors. The junction had 16 bases not matched to a gene; V was cut back by 1 base and J by 5 bases. From germline, CDR1 is LGHNA and CDR2 YSLEER. This CDR3 region has 18 residues. Method: immunoSEQ multiplex PCR; TCRdb's copy keeps in-frame clones and lacks some. The repertoire includes 75,000 to 100,000 clones, around 94% of them detected once, and less than 0.4% sits in the top ten. The rearrangement links TRBV4-3 to TRBJ2-7; TRBD2 matches 8 bases. This TCR came from a human donor in good health. Sequencing used T cells isolated from PBMCs. This chain's CDR3 is CASSQAYLTGTSGHEQYF. Here the CDR3 DNA reads TGCGCCAGCAGCCAAGCGTACCTAACCGGGACTAGTGGCCACGAGCAGTACTTC.